Presented here are 15 T cell receptor beta chains from one specimen sequenced in a study of blood T cell repertoires in COVID-19. Measured with immunoSEQ multiplex PCR; TCRdb has only the in-frame clones, and not every one. In the table there are some 140,000 clones, roughly four fifths of which are singletons. Sequenced material: peripheral blood. These receptors all come from a man aged 80 or over with acute or convalescent COVID-19.

The chain is built from TRBV9 and TRBJ1-2; TRBD1 matches at 8 bases. Unmatched junction bases numbered 3, after V lost 3 bases and J lost 2 bases. In germline, CDR1 is SGDLS, CDR2 YYNGEE. CDR3 length: 14 amino acids. In DNA, the CDR3 is TGTGCCAGCAGCGCCCGACAGGGGAACTATGGCTACACCTTC. Protein: CASSARQGNYGYTF.

The rearrangement links TRBV24-1 to TRBJ1-2; D remains ambiguous. This CDR3 is 12 amino acids long. CDR1 KGHDR and CDR2 SFDVKD come from the germline V gene. Trimming cost V 0 bases and J 6 bases, with 4 bases left between them. The CDR3 here is CATSDLTDGYTF. The CDR3 DNA reads TGTGCCACCAGTGATTTGACAGATGGCTACACCTTC.

A word on this clone: This same CDR3 is encoded by further DNA sequences in the sample. The V call is TRBV3-1 (or the pseudogene TRBV3-2), the J call TRBJ1-1, with a weak D call TRBD1 (5 bases). The V gene lost 0 bases and the J gene lost 8 bases, with 10 bases spanning the gap. Per germline, CDR1 LGHDT and CDR2 YNNKEL (reference sequence). The CDR3 consists of 13 residues. CDR3 nucleotide sequence: TGTGCCAGCAGCCAAGAAGGCGGGACGGAAGCTTTCTTT. This translates into CASSQEGGTEAFF.

The chain links TRBV7-3 to TRBJ1-2, with 10 bases aligning to TRBD1. Germline loops: CDR1 SGHTA, CDR2 FQGTGA. There are 15 residues in the CDR3. After removal of 5 bases from V and 6 bases from J, the junction contained 9 bases not matched to a gene. This chain's CDR3 is CASSRSGQGRDGYTF. The CDR3, as DNA: TGTGCCAGCAGCCGCTCGGGACAGGGGAGGGATGGCTACACCTTC.

The rearrangement joins TRBV7-6 to TRBJ1-4; D remains unclear. The CDR3 is 16 amino acids. CDR1 and CDR2 (germline): SGHVS, FNYEAQ. Trimming took 4 bases from V and 7 from J, leaving 19 bases between them. The CDR3 loop is CASSSGMLQSGEKLFF. The CDR3 DNA reads as TGTGCCAGCAGCTCCGGGATGTTACAGTCTGGTGAAAAACTGTTTTTT.

The rearrangement links TRBV28 to TRBJ1-2, with D perhaps matching TRBD1 (6 bases). This CDR3 spans 16 amino acids. Germline V gene data show CDR1 as MDHEN and CDR2 as SYDVKM. Deletions cut 5 bases from V and 6 bases from J, with 22 bases between. Here the CDR3 reads CASSPISRTDSHGYTF. In DNA form, the CDR3 reads TGTGCCAGCAGTCCGATTTCTAGGACAGACAGTCATGGCTACACCTTC.

This clone occurred once. This chain links TRBV30 with TRBJ1-3; D is perhaps TRBD1 (5 bases). The CDR3 covers 13 residues. Looked up from germline, CDR1 is GTSNPN and CDR2 is SVGIG (reference sequence). The ends were cut back, 3 bases at V and 3 bases at J, with 9 bases in the middle. The CDR3 sequence: CAWRGGNGNTIYF. The CDR3 DNA follows: TGTGCCTGGAGGGGGGGGAATGGAAACACCATATATTTT.

The rearrangement links TRBV5-1 to TRBJ2-2, with D tentatively TRBD1 (5 bases). The CDR3 spans 14 residues. CDR1 is SGHRS, CDR2 YFSETQ, per germline. V was shortened by 0 bases and J by 6 bases, with 9 bases between the two germline ends. CDR3 DNA sequence: TGCGCCAGCAGCTTGGGACAGTGGGCCGGGGAGCTGTTTTTT. This translates into CASSLGQWAGELFF.

This chain uses TRBV5-4 with TRBJ1-4; D is ambiguous. From germline, CDR1 is SGHNT and CDR2 YYREEE (reference sequence). The CDR3 has 13 residues. The germline V and J ends were trimmed by 0 bases and 7 bases, with 7 bases remaining between them. The CDR3 sequence is CASSLVPFEKLFF. The CDR3 nucleotides read TGTGCCAGCAGCTTGGTCCCGTTTGAAAAACTGTTTTTT.

V gene TRBV27 combines with J gene TRBJ2-2; D is perhaps TRBD2 (5 bases). Per germline, CDR1 MNHEY and CDR2 SMNVEV (reference sequence). There are 16 residues in the CDR3. Trimming cost V 3 bases and J 0 bases, with 11 bases left between them. In DNA, the CDR3 is TGTGCCAGCAGTTTCGGGAACCCAACGAACACCGGGGAGCTGTTTTTT. It is translated as CASSFGNPTNTGELFF.

In this sample, this clone turned up a few times. This chain joins TRBV9 and TRBJ2-3; 7 bases are shared with TRBD1. This CDR3 comprises 19 residues. The V gene end was trimmed by 0 bases and the J gene end by 2 bases; junction bases not matched to a gene: 15. CDR1 SGDLS and CDR2 YYNGEE come from the germline V gene. The CDR3 region has the DNA TGTGCCAGCAGCGTAGATATCAGGGGGTCAGGGGGAGACACAGATACGCAGTATTTT. This encodes CASSVDIRGSGGDTDTQYF.

This rearrangement joins TRBV18 to TRBJ1-3; D is perhaps TRBD1 (6 bases). V lost 3 bases and J 0 bases, leaving 12 bases between the germline ends. Germline lookup yields CDR1 KGHSH and CDR2 LQKENI. The CDR3 covers 16 residues. CDR3 bases: TGTGCCAGCTCACCTCCGACAGGCGACTCTGGAAACACCATATATTTT. Protein sequence: CASSPPTGDSGNTIYF. The full variable domain, rest sourced from reference TRBV18 and TRBJ1-3, is NAGVMQNPRHLVRRRGQEARLRCSPMKGHSHVYWYRQLPEEGLKFMVYLQKENIIDESGMPKERFSAEFPKEGPSILRIQQVVRGDSAAYFCASSPPTGDSGNTIYFGEGSWLTVV.

This clone occurred many times. The same CDR3 is also encoded by other DNA sequences in this sample. The chain recombines TRBV29-1 with TRBJ2-7; 9 bases agree with TRBD1. CDR1 and CDR2 (germline): SQVTM, ANQGSEA. This CDR3 region has 14 residues. The trim removed 6 bases at V and 5 bases at J, leaving 11 bases unmatched. This CDR3 is CSVSKTGGGNEQYF. DNA of the CDR3: TGCAGCGTATCAAAGACAGGGGGGGGGAACGAGCAGTACTTC.

V usage is TRBV5-4 and J usage is TRBJ2-3, with 15 bases aligning to TRBD2. There are 16 residues in the CDR3. Germline V gives CDR1 SGHNT, CDR2 YYREEE (reference sequence). The V and J ends lost 4 bases and 6 bases, in that order; junction bases with no gene match: 6. CDR3 nucleotide sequence: TGTGCCAGCAGCCGGACTAGCGGGGGGGCCGGGGATACGCAGTATTTT. Protein: CASSRTSGGAGDTQYF.

V gene TRBV27 combines with J gene TRBJ1-1; no clear D. Trimming took 4 bases from V and 1 from J, leaving 7 bases between them. Germline V gene lookup returns CDR1 MNHEY and CDR2 SMNVEV (reference sequence). The CDR3 is 13 amino acids. The CDR3 nucleotides are TGTGCCAGCAGTTATAGCAGGAACACTGAAGCTTTCTTT. Translated: CASSYSRNTEAFF.